The rows below give T cell receptor beta chains drawn from one sample of a study of T cell clonotyping in hematopoietic cell transplantation. Only in-frame clones appear in the TCRdb table, and some are missing; sequencing was by immunoSEQ multiplex PCR. Among 5,900 or so clones listed, 80% were seen once. The sample was peripheral blood mononuclear cells, taken before stem cell transplant. The receptors shown here come from a woman aged 45-65 years with acute myeloid leukemia. Some clones in this sample may be carry-over from other donors' samples. The conserved cysteine and the conserved F or W are not part of the CDR3 here. Size is omitted from some rows. Given values are once, few, many or a class for expanded clones.

abundance,v_gene,CDR3aa
-,TRBV5-6,ASSLTPASPTNTEAF
-,TRBV6-1,ASSQGGIYGYT
-,TRBV5-4,ASSLAGGTGTYEQY
-,TRBV19,ATDGRINQPQH
-,TRBV19,ASSRYGTRPYEQY
-,TRBV12-5,ASASSGDGNEQF
-,TRBV6-6,ASNQGKAGYT
-,TRBV10-1,ASSTVSGSYNEQF
-,TRBV10-3,AIRGQGEDTQY
-,TRBV6-4,ASSVRDRGPGELF
-,TRBV5-4,ASRPRDVMGETQY
once,TRBV6-1,ASPRVGSNTEAF
-,TRBV4-2,ASSQEVQGISPLH
-,TRBV12-5,ASGLGEGSNSPLH
-,TRBV5-1,ASSLLGSAEKLF
-,TRBV6-1,ASSTGQVQETQY
-,TRBV11-2,ASSLQDNEQF
few,TRBV27,ASSLFPVRGTDTQY
-,TRBV7-2,ASSTPFNEQF
few,TRBV5-4,ASSLGRPGASSYEQY
-,TRBV27,ASSLSGGHEKLF
-,TRBV19,ASSPRLAGGSGKNIQY
-,TRBV9,ASSVRDRATGSYEQY
once,TRBV5-5,ASSLGQGVYEQY
-,TRBV10-1,ASSVGGSGELF
-,TRBV5-1,ASSFGQAFNEQY
-,TRBV10-1,ASLQVNYGYT
-,TRBV5-5,ASTSGGAHEQY
-,TRBV6-5,ASSQGRGGSGYT
-,TRBV6-4,ASSEIRPEGVSYT
-,TRBV7-8,ASSLERVVY
once,TRBV7-3,ASSNYGGAFETQY
few,TRBV19,ASTLAGANVLT
-,TRBV7-3,ASSLDRYSEAF
-,TRBV6-5,ASSYGRTTYEQY
-,TRBV19,ASSIGWGSDQPQH
-,TRBV25-1,ASSGWGSGYEQY
once,TRBV2,ASSFNGEAF
-,TRBV7-9,ASSPRPIPNTGELF
-,TRBV27,ASSPTPGLAGTDTQY
few,TRBV5-1,ASSSDPGLAGEQY
once,TRBV6-4,ASSPGQISDTQY
once,TRBV15,ATSRDEGGGQPQH
-,TRBV7-6,ASSPGGGFSGNTIY
-,TRBV7-8,ASSLGGGWTDGYT
-,TRBV30,AWSGQGKAF
-,TRBV5-4,ASRRLDATDTQY
-,TRBV29-1,SVEGLAGWGELF
once,TRBV9,ASSVGLPGASGGPNYEQY
-,TRBV28,ASTITPPGTSGNNEQY